A single sample gave rise to the 14 T cell receptor beta chains below, sequenced in a study of blood T cell repertoires in COVID-19. Some clones are missing from TCRdb's copy, which holds only in-frame ones; the method was immunoSEQ multiplex PCR. In the table there are about 180,000 clones, around four fifths of which are singletons. What was sequenced was peripheral blood. These receptors were obtained from a woman aged 70-85 years with COVID-19, enrolled during active disease.

This chain links TRBV6-5 with TRBJ1-5; tentatively, D is TRBD1 (5 bases). The V end was cut by 8 bases, the J end by 3 bases, with 17 bases between. CDR1 is MNHEY, CDR2 SVGAGI, per germline. CDR3 length equals 15 residues. CDR3 DNA sequence: TGTGCCAGCCTTTACCAGGGAACCCTCAATCAGCCCCAGCATTTT. It specifies CASLYQGTLNQPQHF.

This clone has just one count. The chain has TRBV19 and TRBJ1-4, with D hard to call. CDR1 is LNHDA and CDR2 is SQIVND in the germline V gene (reference sequence). The germline V and J ends were trimmed by 3 bases and 2 bases, with 7 bases remaining between them. The CDR3 totals 14 residues. CDR3 loop: CASSMGRTNEKLFF. CDR3 in DNA: TGTGCCAGTAGTATGGGCCGGACTAATGAAAAACTGTTTTTT.

The rearrangement joins TRBV19 to TRBJ1-5; TRBD1 is a possible D gene (6 bases). V lost 6 bases to trimming and J lost 2 bases, with 17 bases between them. This CDR3 comprises 16 residues. The germline CDR1 and CDR2 sequences are LNHDA and SQIVND (reference sequence). CDR3 residues: CASSVQGGYGNQPQHF. The CDR3 DNA reads TGTGCCAGTAGCGTACAGGGAGGGTACGGCAATCAGCCCCAGCATTTT.

This rearrangement joins TRBV12-3 or TRBV12-4 to TRBJ2-3; D possibly corresponds to TRBD1 (5 bases). Trimming cost V 2 bases and J 8 bases, with 11 bases left between them. The CDR3 totals 13 residues. The CDR3 sequence: CASSLIQQGTQYF. In DNA form, the CDR3 reads TGTGCCAGCAGTTTAATACAGCAGGGTACGCAGTATTTT.

The chain carries TRBV5-1 and TRBJ2-1, with 12 bases identical to TRBD2. J was trimmed by 10 bases and V by 4 bases; bases with no gene match: 18. CDR3 length: 18 residues. The germline gives CDR1 SGHRS, CDR2 YFSETQ. The CDR3 loop is CASSPLRIGLAGSGEQFF. The CDR3 DNA reads as TGCGCCAGCAGCCCACTCAGGATCGGACTAGCGGGAAGCGGGGAGCAGTTCTTC.

The CDR3 reads CASRAGGTGSYEQYF. CDR3 in DNA: TGTGCCAGCAGGGCCGGGGGGACAGGGTCATACGAGCAGTACTTC. The rearrangement joins TRBV27 to TRBJ2-7; 9 positions agree with TRBD1. Germline values: CDR1 MNHEY, CDR2 SMNVEV (reference sequence). The CDR3 loop spans 15 amino acids. J was trimmed by 4 bases and V by 6 bases; bases with no gene match: 10.

The chain has TRBV28 and TRBJ2-3; 8 bases line up with TRBD2. With V trimmed by 6 bases and J by 1 base, 15 bases remained unmatched. Germline V gene lookup returns CDR1 MDHEN and CDR2 SYDVKM. The CDR3 loop spans 18 amino acids. The CDR3 region is CASSPQHRLALRTDTQYF. The CDR3 nucleotides are TGTGCCAGCAGCCCCCAGCACCGACTAGCGCTTCGCACAGATACGCAGTATTTT.

The chain combines TRBV4-3 with TRBJ2-3; D gene ambiguous. This CDR3 spans 14 amino acids. Trimming took 2 bases from V and 4 from J, leaving 10 bases between them. Looked up from germline, CDR1 is LGHNA and CDR2 is YSLEER. Written as DNA, the CDR3 is TGCGCCAGCAGCCAACTAAAGTCCGCAGATACGCAGTATTTT. Translating it yields CASSQLKSADTQYF.

V usage is TRBV14 and J usage is TRBJ2-1; D is unresolved. The CDR3 is 13 amino acids. In germline, CDR1 is SGHDN, CDR2 FVKESK. Trimming shortened V by 4 bases and J by 4 bases, and 8 bases separated the two germline ends. The CDR3: CASSRDLYNEQFF. CDR3 DNA sequence: TGTGCCAGCAGCCGTGACTTGTACAATGAGCAGTTCTTC.

The chain recombines TRBV7-2 with TRBJ2-1, with TRBD2 as a possible D gene (6 bases). V was pared by 5 bases and J by 2 bases, with 16 bases between. Germline CDR1 is SGHTA and CDR2 is FQGNSA. This CDR3 spans 16 amino acids. The CDR3 protein is CASSAFGTLPYNEQFF. Written as DNA, the CDR3 is TGTGCCAGCAGCGCCTTCGGGACTCTTCCCTACAATGAGCAGTTCTTC.

This clone was seen only a few times. This chain uses TRBV30 with TRBJ2-3, with 9 nucleotides matching TRBD1. In germline, CDR1 is GTSNPN, CDR2 SVGIG (reference sequence). The CDR3 length is 14 residues. J was trimmed by 3 bases and V by 7 bases; bases with no gene match: 8. CDR3 loop: CALIRDRATDTQYF. The CDR3 DNA follows: TGTGCCTTAATCCGGGACAGGGCTACAGATACGCAGTATTTT. Together with reference TRBV30 and TRBJ2-3, the CDR3 gives the full variable domain: SQTIHQWPATLVQPVGSPLSLECTVEGTSNPNLYWYRQAAGRGLQLLFYSVGIGQISSEVPQNLSASRPQDRQFILSSKKLLLSDSGFYLCALIRDRATDTQYFGPGTRLTVL.

The chain joins TRBV18 to TRBJ1-1, with D possibly being TRBD1 (5 bases). With 0 bases removed from V and 3 bases from J, the gap between germline ends came to 8 bases. Per germline, CDR1 KGHSH and CDR2 LQKENI. The CDR3 extends over 14 amino acids. CDR3 in DNA: TGTGCCAGCTCACCACCGCGACAGTACACTGAAGCTTTCTTT. Translation: CASSPPRQYTEAFF.

The V gene is TRBV6-5, the J gene TRBJ1-2; D call uncertain. The germline gives CDR1 MNHEY, CDR2 SVGAGI. The germline V and J ends were trimmed by 6 bases and 0 bases, with 11 bases remaining between them. The CDR3 has 14 residues. DNA of the CDR3: TGTGCCAGCAGCTACGGCCCCCCTAACTATGGCTACACCTTC. This encodes CASSYGPPNYGYTF.

V usage is TRBV18 and J usage is TRBJ2-5, with D tentatively TRBD2 (6 bases). The germline V gene encodes CDR1 KGHSH and CDR2 LQKENI. Trimming removed 4 bases at V and 1 base at J, with 10 bases between. The CDR3 spans 14 residues. CDR3 bases: TGTGCCAGCTCACTTCAGCGGGTCCAAGAGACCCAGTACTTC. This gives the protein CASSLQRVQETQYF.